This T cell receptor (beta chain) was documented in a study of a mutant IDH1 vaccine in newly diagnosed glioma. Study context: Patients' prior therapy spanned radiotherapy, temozolomide, or both; most underwent both.

Documented time point: week 35, safety follow-up. The vaccine gave 300 ug of a 20-mer mutant IDH1 peptide subcutaneously per dose. All eight of the vaccinations patients received fell in weeks 1, 3, 5, 7, 11, 15, 19 and 23. Turning to this clone: Its antigen is undetermined.

Some clones are missing from TCRdb's copy, which holds only in-frame ones; the method was immunoSEQ multiplex PCR. The data hold approximately 30,000 clones, with roughly 80% observed a single time. The receptor's source is a woman aged 30 to 39 with glioma. Some clones in this sample may be carry-over from other donors' samples. This material consisted of PBMCs, taken from a glioma patient whose treatment included an IDH1 peptide vaccine.

CDR3 DNA sequence: TGTGCCAGCAGCTCGAAGCTCACCTCCGGGAGGGAGGACACTGAAGCTTTCTTT. This gives the protein CASSSKLTSGREDTEAFF. V usage is TRBV7-9 and J usage is TRBJ1-1; D call uncertain. Per germline, CDR1 SEHNR and CDR2 FQNEAQ (reference sequence). The CDR3 loop spans 18 amino acids. Trimming cost V 4 bases and J 3 bases, with 24 bases left between them. Looking up the rest from reference TRBV7-9 and TRBJ1-1 gives the full variable domain: DTGVSQNPRHKITKRGQNVTFRCDPISEHNRLYWYRQTLGQGPEFLTYFQNEAQLEKSRLLSDRFSAERPKGSFSTLEIQRTEQGDSAMYLCASSSKLTSGREDTEAFFGQGTRLTVV.